This TCR beta chain was sequenced during a study of early T cells in non-severe SARS-CoV-2 infection. This clonotype has at least ten counts. TCRdb called the 5' RACE reads again in MiXCR, with one record for every CDR3 protein. The sample carries 40,000 to 45,000 distinct CDR3 sequences, around 4.5% recorded once. This clonotype was sampled from an adult who was a healthcare worker with PCR-confirmed SARS-CoV-2 infection or an uninfected control (not recorded which). Material: whole blood.

CDR3 in amino acids: CASSQGDRANYNEQFF. The CDR3 DNA sequence: TGCGCCAGCAGCCAAGGGGACAGGGCAAACTACAATGAGCAGTTCTTC. This rearrangement joins TRBV4-3 to TRBJ2-1, with 9 bases identical to TRBD1. The CDR3 loop spans 16 amino acids. With V trimmed by 1 base and J by 3 bases, 4 bases remained unmatched. The germline CDR1 and CDR2 sequences are LGHNA and YSLEER.